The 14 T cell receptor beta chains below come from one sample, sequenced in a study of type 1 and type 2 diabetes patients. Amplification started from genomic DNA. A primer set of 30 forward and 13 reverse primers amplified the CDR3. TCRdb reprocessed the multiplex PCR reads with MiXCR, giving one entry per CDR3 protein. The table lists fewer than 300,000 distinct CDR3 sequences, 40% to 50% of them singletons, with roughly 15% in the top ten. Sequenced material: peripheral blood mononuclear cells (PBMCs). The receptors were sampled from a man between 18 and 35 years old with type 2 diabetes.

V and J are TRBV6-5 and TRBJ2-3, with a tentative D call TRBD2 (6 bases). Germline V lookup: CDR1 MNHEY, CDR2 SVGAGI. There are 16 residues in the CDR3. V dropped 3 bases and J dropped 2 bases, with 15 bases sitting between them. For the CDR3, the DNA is TGTGCCAGCAGTTATATAGGGACTCCAAACACAGATACGCAGTATTTT. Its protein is CASSYIGTPNTDTQYF.

The CDR3 here is CASSQGYMNTEAFF. The CDR3 coding sequence is TGTGCCAGCAGTCAGGGCTATATGAACACTGAAGCTTTCTTT. The chain couples TRBV28 to TRBJ1-1, with TRBD1 as a possible D gene (5 bases). Trimming removed 5 bases at V and 0 bases at J, with 10 bases between. The CDR3 totals 14 residues. Germline V gene lookup returns CDR1 MDHEN and CDR2 SYDVKM.

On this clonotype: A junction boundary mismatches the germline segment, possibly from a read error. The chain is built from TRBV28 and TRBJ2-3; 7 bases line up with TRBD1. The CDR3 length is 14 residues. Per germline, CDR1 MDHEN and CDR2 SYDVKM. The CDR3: CTSSFGTATDTQYF. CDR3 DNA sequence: TGTACCAGCAGTTTTGGGACAGCCACAGATACGCAGTATTTT. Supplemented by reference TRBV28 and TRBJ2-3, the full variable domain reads DVKVTQSSRYLVKRTGEKVFLECVQDMDHENMFWYRQDPGLGLRLIYFSYDVKMKEKGDIPEGYSVSREKKERFSLILESASTNQTSMYLCTSSFGTATDTQYFGPGTRLTVL.

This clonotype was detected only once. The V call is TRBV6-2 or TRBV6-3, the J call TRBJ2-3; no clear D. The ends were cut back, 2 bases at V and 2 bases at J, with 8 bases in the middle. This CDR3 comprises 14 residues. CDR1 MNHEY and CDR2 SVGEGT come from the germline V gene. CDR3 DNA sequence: TGTGCCAGCAGTTACCAGGAGCACACAGATACGCAGTATTTT. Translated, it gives CASSYQEHTDTQYF.

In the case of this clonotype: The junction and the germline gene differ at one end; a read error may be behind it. CDR3 bases: TGTGCCAGCAGTTTAGCGCTCTTTCATCCTTTCTTC. The encoded protein is CASSLALFHPFF. The chain combines TRBV2 with TRBJ2-7, with a weak D call TRBD2 (5 bases). Germline V gene lookup returns CDR1 SNHLY and CDR2 FYNNEI. This CDR3 contains 12 residues.

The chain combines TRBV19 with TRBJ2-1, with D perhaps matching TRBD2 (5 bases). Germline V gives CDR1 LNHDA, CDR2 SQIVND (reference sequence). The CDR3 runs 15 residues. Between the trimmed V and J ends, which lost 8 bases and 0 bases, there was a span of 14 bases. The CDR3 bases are TGTGCCAGTTCTGACGGGGTTCTCTCCTACAATGAGCAGTTCTTC. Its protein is CASSDGVLSYNEQFF.

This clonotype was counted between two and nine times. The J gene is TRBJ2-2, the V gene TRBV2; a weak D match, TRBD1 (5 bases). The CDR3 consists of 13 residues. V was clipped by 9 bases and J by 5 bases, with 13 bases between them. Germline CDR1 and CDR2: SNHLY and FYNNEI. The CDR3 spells CARSSGATGELFF. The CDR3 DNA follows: TGTGCCAGGTCGAGTGGGGCAACCGGGGAGCTGTTTTTT.

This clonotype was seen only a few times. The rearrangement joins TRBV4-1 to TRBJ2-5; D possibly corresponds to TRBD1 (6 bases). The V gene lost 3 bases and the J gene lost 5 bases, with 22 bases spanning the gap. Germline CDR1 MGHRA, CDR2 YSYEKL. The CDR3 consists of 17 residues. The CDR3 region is CASSHPVDSPDSETQYF. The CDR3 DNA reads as TGCGCCAGCAGCCATCCGGTGGACAGTCCTGATTCGGAGACCCAGTACTTC.

For the CDR3, the DNA is TGTGCCAGCAGTGTCAGGGGCGGATACGAGCAGTACTTC. This translates into CASSVRGGYEQYF. This chain links TRBV25-1 with TRBJ2-7; possible D gene TRBD1, 6 bases. The CDR3 is made up of 13 amino acids. V gave up 4 bases and J gave up 4 bases, with 11 bases separating them. Germline CDR1 reads MGHDK; CDR2 reads SYGVNS.

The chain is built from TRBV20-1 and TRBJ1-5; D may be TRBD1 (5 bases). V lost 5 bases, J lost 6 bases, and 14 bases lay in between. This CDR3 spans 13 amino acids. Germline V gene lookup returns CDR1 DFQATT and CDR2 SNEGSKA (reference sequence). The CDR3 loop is CSAQTAVGQPQHF. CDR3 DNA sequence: TGCAGTGCTCAGACAGCGGTAGGTCAGCCCCAGCATTTT.

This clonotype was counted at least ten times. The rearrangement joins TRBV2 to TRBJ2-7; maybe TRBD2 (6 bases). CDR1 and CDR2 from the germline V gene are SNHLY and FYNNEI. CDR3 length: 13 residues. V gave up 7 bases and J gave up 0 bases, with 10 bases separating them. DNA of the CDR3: TGTGCCAGCATCGGGGGACGCTCCTACGAGCAGTACTTC. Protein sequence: CASIGGRSYEQYF. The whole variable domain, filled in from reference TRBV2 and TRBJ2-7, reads EPEVTQTPSHQVTQMGQEVILRCVPISNHLYFYWYRQILGQKVEFLVSFYNNEISEKSEIFDDQFSVERPDGSNFTLKIRSTKLEDSAMYFCASIGGRSYEQYFGPGTRLTVT.

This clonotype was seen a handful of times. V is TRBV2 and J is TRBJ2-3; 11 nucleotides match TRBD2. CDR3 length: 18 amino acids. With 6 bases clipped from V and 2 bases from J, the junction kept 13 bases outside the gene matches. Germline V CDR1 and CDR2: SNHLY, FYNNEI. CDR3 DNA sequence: TGTGCCAGCAGGGACCTCCTAGCGGGGGGTTCTGACACAGATACGCAGTATTTT. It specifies CASRDLLAGGSDTDTQYF.

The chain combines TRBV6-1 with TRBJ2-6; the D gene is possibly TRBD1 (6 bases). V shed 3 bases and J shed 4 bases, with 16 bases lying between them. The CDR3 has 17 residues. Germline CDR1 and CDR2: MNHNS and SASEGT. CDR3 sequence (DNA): TGTGCCAGCAGTGACCCACACAGGGCTGGGGGGGCCAACGTCCTGACTTTC. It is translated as CASSDPHRAGGANVLTF.

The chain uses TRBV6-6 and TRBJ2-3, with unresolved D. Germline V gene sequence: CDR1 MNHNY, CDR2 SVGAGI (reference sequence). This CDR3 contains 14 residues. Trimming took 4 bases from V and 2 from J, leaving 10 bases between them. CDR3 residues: CASSLPQNTDTQYF. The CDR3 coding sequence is TGTGCCAGCAGTTTACCGCAGAACACAGATACGCAGTATTTT.